Listed below are T cell receptor beta chains from one sample, sequenced in a study of regulatory T cells in long-lasting Graves disease. From the multiplex PCR reads, TCRdb called clonotypes with MiXCR, one entry per CDR3 protein. The sample lists hundreds of thousands of distinct CDR3 sequences; roughly 15% were seen once. The sample consisted of peripheral blood mononuclear cells (PBMCs), taken at new diagnosis, from a patient treated with antithyroid drugs. The receptors here all came from a female donor with Graves disease. Both conserved end residues are trimmed from each CDR3.

CDR3 length | J gene | V gene | CDR3 protein
11 | TRBJ2-4 | TRBV6-1 | ASRAGTLNIQY
13 | TRBJ2-4 | TRBV24-1 | ATSDGWTGDHIQY
11 | TRBJ1-1 | TRBV4-2 | ASSQDEDLGAF
15 | TRBJ2-4 | TRBV28 | ASSSKLWKLGKNIQY
12 | TRBJ1-4 | TRBV2 | ATRQDETNEKLF
15 | TRBJ1-3 | TRBV5-1 | ASSLGQAPGTGNTIY
14 | TRBJ2-7 | TRBV7-9 | ASSSSTSGSSYEQY
13 | TRBJ1-3 | TRBV10-2 | ASSEVGNSGNTIY
13 | TRBJ1-2 | TRBV6-5 | ASSYSVRANYGYT
13 | TRBJ1-5 | TRBV28 | ASSPYTYSNQPQH
15 | TRBJ2-1 | TRBV18 | ASSPGLEQGTYNEQF
13 | TRBJ2-1 | TRBV11-2 | ASSGSGTGYNEQF